The 30 T cell receptor beta chains below all came from one sample that was sequenced in a study of radiotherapy plus CTLA-4 blockade in lung cancer. TCRdb's copy holds only in-frame clones and misses some; the assay was immunoSEQ multiplex PCR. Among around 86,000 clones listed, 75% to 90% were seen once. The sequencing here drew on peripheral blood, taken from a patient treated with radiotherapy plus ipilimumab. All receptors derive from a human donor with non-small cell lung cancer who had stable disease on radiotherapy plus ipilimumab.

This chain joins TRBV19 and TRBJ2-5, with 7 bases fitting TRBD1. Per germline, CDR1 LNHDA and CDR2 SQIVND (reference sequence). Germline trimming cut 6 bases from V and 4 bases from J; bases unmatched to any gene: 8. The CDR3 is 14 amino acids. CDR3: CASSHRGGLETQYF. The DNA for the CDR3 is TGTGCCAGTAGCCACAGGGGCGGGCTAGAGACCCAGTACTTC.

The count of this clone is one. This sequence joins TRBV7-8 and TRBJ1-4, with TRBD1 identical over 9 bases. This CDR3 is built from 15 residues. The V and J ends lost 4 bases and 1 base, in that order; junction bases with no gene match: 1. Germline-derived CDR1 and CDR2 are SGHVS and FQNEAQ. The CDR3 here is CASSSDRGTNEKLFF. CDR3 sequence (DNA): TGTGCCAGCAGCTCGGACAGGGGAACTAATGAAAAACTGTTTTTT.

The genes are TRBV19 and TRBJ1-5; no definite D call. Germline-derived CDR1 and CDR2 are LNHDA and SQIVND (reference sequence). V lost 9 bases, J lost 1 base, and 4 bases lay in between. This CDR3 is 11 amino acids long. CDR3 nucleotides: TGTGCCAGCGGAAGCAATCAGCCCCAGCATTTT. Protein: CASGSNQPQHF.

The chain couples TRBV4-2 to TRBJ2-3; D may be TRBD1 (8 bases). The length of the CDR3 is 16 residues. V lost 4 bases to trimming and J lost 2 bases, with 16 bases between them. Germline V gives CDR1 LGHNA, CDR2 YNFKEQ. The CDR3 loop is CASSPLTGGATDTQYF. The CDR3 nucleotides are TGTGCCAGCAGCCCGCTAACAGGGGGGGCCACAGATACGCAGTATTTT.

The chain carries TRBV5-1 and TRBJ1-1, with D perhaps TRBD1 (5 bases). V was clipped by 4 bases and J by 1 base, with 11 bases between them. Germline CDR1 is SGHRS and CDR2 is YFSETQ. The CDR3 length is 14 residues. The CDR3 sequence: CASSTRQWNTEAFF. CDR3 sequence (DNA): TGCGCCAGCAGCACACGACAGTGGAACACTGAAGCTTTCTTT.

This clone was detected only once. This chain joins TRBV10-2 and TRBJ2-4; 7 bases are shared with TRBD1. Trimming removed 9 bases from V and 2 bases from J; junction bases left unmatched: 4. This CDR3 has 13 residues. Germline CDR1 reads WSHSY; CDR2 reads SAAADI. CDR3 residues: CARTGQSKNIQYF. CDR3 in DNA: TGCGCCAGGACGGGACAGTCCAAAAACATTCAGTACTTC.

The chain uses TRBV7-2 and TRBJ2-7; TRBD2 matches 7 bases. Looked up from germline, CDR1 is SGHTA and CDR2 is FQGNSA. This CDR3 spans 15 amino acids. The junction had 11 bases not matched to a gene; V was cut back by 5 bases and J by 4 bases. This CDR3 is CASSVGLGRSYEQYF. The CDR3 DNA reads TGTGCCAGCAGCGTCGGACTAGGACGGTCTTACGAGCAGTACTTC.

The rearrangement links TRBV6-1 to TRBJ1-5, with a possible D match to TRBD1 (5 bases). CDR1 and CDR2 from the germline V gene are MNHNS and SASEGT. There are 13 residues in the CDR3. The V end lost 0 bases, the J end lost 7 bases, and 7 bases lay between the germline ends. The CDR3 nucleotides are TGTGCCAGCAGTGAAGCGGGGGACCAGCCCCAGCATTTT. Translated, it gives CASSEAGDQPQHF.

The V gene is TRBV6-5, the J gene TRBJ2-4; a possible D gene is TRBD2 (6 bases). The V gene lost 1 base and the J gene lost 3 bases, with 10 bases spanning the gap. This CDR3 contains 15 residues. CDR1 and CDR2 from the germline V gene are MNHEY and SVGAGI. CDR3: CASSYWRGGKNIQYF. CDR3 nucleotide sequence: TGTGCCAGCAGTTACTGGAGGGGAGGCAAAAACATTCAGTACTTC.

The gene calls are TRBV11-2 and TRBJ2-7; D not resolved. The V gene's germline CDR1 is SGHAT and CDR2 FQNNGV. This CDR3 comprises 13 residues. V lost 1 base to trimming and J lost 7 bases, with 11 bases between them. CDR3 in amino acids: CASSLVTDGEQYF. In DNA form, the CDR3 reads TGTGCCAGCAGCTTAGTGACGGACGGGGAGCAGTACTTC.

The chain combines TRBV27 with TRBJ1-2; D is unclear. The CDR3 is 14 residues long. Germline V gene data show CDR1 as MNHEY and CDR2 as SMNVEV (reference sequence). Trimming took off 4 bases at V and 0 bases at J, with 9 bases between the two ends. This CDR3 is CASSSLLANYGYTF. CDR3 in DNA: TGTGCCAGCAGTTCCCTCTTAGCTAACTATGGCTACACCTTC.

The chain has TRBV19 and TRBJ1-2; D perhaps matches TRBD1 (5 bases). The CDR3 is 15 residues long. The germline V gene has CDR1 LNHDA and CDR2 SQIVND (reference sequence). Trimming removed 6 bases from V and 4 bases from J, with 18 bases in between. This CDR3 is CASSRPGPQTYGYTF. The CDR3 DNA is TGTGCCAGTAGCCGACCGGGACCGCAAACCTATGGCTACACCTTC.

As regards this clone: Mismatch with germline at one junction end may stem from a read error. Other DNA sequences in the same sample also yield this CDR3. This sequence joins TRBV30 and TRBJ2-2; D not resolved. Germline lookup yields CDR1 GTSNPN and CDR2 SVGIG (reference sequence). The CDR3 sequence is 15 residues long. CDR3 nucleotides: TGCGCCTGGACCCCGAGGAGACAGAACACCGGGGAGCTGTTTTTT. Translation gives CAWTPRRQNTGELFF.

The rearrangement links TRBV20-1 to TRBJ1-2, with D uncertain. The CDR3 consists of 10 residues. Between the trimmed V and J ends, which lost 7 bases and 6 bases, there was a span of 9 bases. Germline-derived CDR1 and CDR2 are DFQATT and SNEGSKA (reference sequence). This CDR3 is CSGSIDGYTF. CDR3 in DNA: TGCAGTGGGTCCATTGATGGCTACACCTTC.

The chain has TRBV7-8 and TRBJ2-1; TRBD1 matches at 8 bases. The germline gives CDR1 SGHVS, CDR2 FQNEAQ. After removal of 2 bases from V and 9 bases from J, the junction contained 9 bases not matched to a gene. The CDR3 loop spans 15 amino acids. The CDR3 region is CASSLNAGGIGEQFF. The CDR3 DNA sequence: TGTGCCAGCAGCTTAAATGCAGGGGGCATCGGTGAGCAGTTCTTC.

V gene TRBV19 combines with J gene TRBJ1-2; D unresolved. Germline assignment: CDR1 LNHDA and CDR2 SQIVND (reference sequence). Deletions cut 1 base from V and 6 bases from J, with 12 bases between. CDR3 length: 14 amino acids. CDR3 bases: TGTGCCAGTAGTATAGGTGGCAGGATTCATGGCTACACCTTC. It codes for CASSIGGRIHGYTF.

This chain joins TRBV6-5 and TRBJ2-3, with D uncertain. V was shortened by 4 bases and J by 1 base, with 9 bases between the two germline ends. This CDR3 is built from 14 residues. Germline values: CDR1 MNHEY, CDR2 SVGAGI. The CDR3 protein is CASSLSPGTDTQYF. The CDR3 bases are TGTGCCAGCAGTTTAAGTCCGGGCACAGATACGCAGTATTTT.

This rearrangement joins TRBV9 to TRBJ2-3; the D is unclear. Trimming cost V 6 bases and J 0 bases, with 11 bases left between them. The CDR3 is made up of 14 amino acids. Germline V gives CDR1 SGDLS, CDR2 YYNGEE. CDR3 amino acids: CASTSGESTDTQYF. CDR3 nucleotide sequence: TGTGCCAGCACCTCGGGTGAAAGCACAGATACGCAGTATTTT.

The genes are TRBV4-1 and TRBJ2-1; no clear D gene. V was pared by 6 bases and J by 8 bases, with 8 bases between. The length of the CDR3 is 11 residues. Germline V gene data show CDR1 as MGHRA and CDR2 as YSYEKL. In nucleotides, the CDR3 is TGCGCCAGCAGTCTCCTGGATGAGCAGTTCTTC. Translated, it gives CASSLLDEQFF.

Only a few counts were recorded for this clone. The chain joins TRBV19 to TRBJ2-5; 7 bases fit TRBD1. The CDR3 runs 17 residues. From germline, CDR1 is LNHDA and CDR2 SQIVND (reference sequence). V shed 8 bases, J shed 5 bases, and the junction held 20 bases outside the gene matches. The CDR3 DNA sequence: TGTGCCAGTTCAAACCCCCGACCGGGCAGGGGGTCGGAGACCCAGTACTTC. It translates to CASSNPRPGRGSETQYF.

This rearrangement joins TRBV6-1 to TRBJ2-7, with 9 bases aligning to TRBD1. Germline CDR1 MNHNS, CDR2 SASEGT. V trimming: 6 bases; J trimming: 4 bases; junction bases outside the gene matches: 7. The CDR3 extends over 14 amino acids. The CDR3 nucleotides are TGTGCCAGCAGAACAGGGGGCTTAAAGTACGAGCAGTACTTC. Its translation is CASRTGGLKYEQYF.

The chain joins TRBV29-1 to TRBJ2-3, with 13 nucleotides matching TRBD2. Germline V gene data show CDR1 as SQVTM and CDR2 as ANQGSEA. V lost 6 bases, J lost 2 bases, and 5 bases stayed unmatched. This CDR3 comprises 15 residues. CDR3 loop: CSVAGTSGDTDTQYF. DNA for the CDR3: TGCAGCGTCGCCGGGACTAGCGGGGACACAGATACGCAGTATTTT.

V gene TRBV6-5 combines with J gene TRBJ2-7; perhaps TRBD1 as D (6 bases). Germline loops: CDR1 MNHEY, CDR2 SVGAGI. The germline V and J ends were trimmed by 0 bases and 3 bases, with 15 bases remaining between them. CDR3 length: 16 amino acids. This chain's CDR3 is CASSYSYAGAVYEQYF. CDR3 sequence (DNA): TGTGCCAGCAGTTACTCTTACGCAGGGGCGGTCTACGAGCAGTACTTC.

V is TRBV14 and J is TRBJ1-5; D uncertain. Germline V CDR1 and CDR2: SGHDN, FVKESK. This CDR3 region has 14 residues. V was trimmed by 1 base and J by 1 base, leaving 5 bases between them. CDR3 DNA sequence: TGTGCCAGCAGCCAAGGTCAAAGCAATCAGCCCCAGCATTTT. Protein sequence: CASSQGQSNQPQHF.

V gene TRBV5-1 combines with J gene TRBJ1-1, with 7 bases aligning to TRBD1. The CDR3 contains 15 residues. Germline loops: CDR1 SGHRS, CDR2 YFSETQ. Trimming at V came to 4 bases and at J to 3 bases, leaving 9 bases not matched to a gene. As DNA, the CDR3 is TGCGCCAGCAGCCGTAGGGGGCAGGGGGACACTGAAGCTTTCTTT. Translated: CASSRRGQGDTEAFF.

V is TRBV28 and J is TRBJ1-3; D remains unclear. Germline CDR1 is MDHEN and CDR2 is SYDVKM. V lost 10 bases, J lost 5 bases, and 15 bases lay in between. This CDR3 is 13 amino acids long. The CDR3 nucleotides read TGTGCCACTGGGAGGAGTCTTCGAAACACCATATATTTT. Protein sequence: CATGRSLRNTIYF.

This clone has only one observation. The chain couples TRBV21-1 to TRBJ2-7; TRBD1 is taken as the D call from the table, unchecked against the DNA. TRBV21-1 is a known pseudogene. The CDR3 contains 15 residues. CDR3 nucleotides: TGTGCCAGCAGCAACTACAGGGGCCCCGCCTACGAGCAGTACTTC. This gives the protein CASSNYRGPAYEQYF.

The genes are TRBV4-2 and TRBJ2-1; TRBD2 aligns across 9 bases. This CDR3 contains 15 residues. Germline CDR1 is LGHNA and CDR2 is YNFKEQ. J was trimmed by 6 bases and V by 6 bases; bases with no gene match: 9. This chain's CDR3 is CASSLKREVGNEQFF. The CDR3 nucleotides read TGTGCCAGCAGTCTCAAGCGGGAGGTAGGCAATGAGCAGTTCTTC.

The rearrangement joins TRBV19 to TRBJ2-5; possibly TRBD2 for D (6 bases). The germline gives CDR1 LNHDA, CDR2 SQIVND (reference sequence). The ends were cut back, 5 bases at V and 1 base at J, with 14 bases in the middle. This CDR3 is built from 15 residues. CDR3: CASSLPGGSQETQYF. The CDR3 DNA reads TGTGCCAGTAGTCTCCCCGGGGGTTCCCAAGAGACCCAGTACTTC.

V is TRBV4-1 and J is TRBJ2-7; 7 bases fit TRBD2. Germline V CDR1 and CDR2: MGHRA, YSYEKL. Germline trimming cut 5 bases from V and 4 bases from J; bases unmatched to any gene: 5. The CDR3 is made up of 13 amino acids. The CDR3 DNA reads as TGCGCCAGCAGCAGGGGACTAACATACGAGCAGTACTTC. The encoded protein is CASSRGLTYEQYF.